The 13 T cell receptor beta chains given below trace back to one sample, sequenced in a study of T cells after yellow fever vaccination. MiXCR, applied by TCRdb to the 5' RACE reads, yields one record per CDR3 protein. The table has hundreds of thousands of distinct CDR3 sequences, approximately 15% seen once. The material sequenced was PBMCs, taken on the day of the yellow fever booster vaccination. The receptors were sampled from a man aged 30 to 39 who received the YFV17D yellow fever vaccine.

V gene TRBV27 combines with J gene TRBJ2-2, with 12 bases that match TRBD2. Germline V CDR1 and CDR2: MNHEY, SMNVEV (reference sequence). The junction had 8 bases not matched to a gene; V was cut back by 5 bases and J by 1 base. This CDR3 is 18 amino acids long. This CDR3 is CASSPRLAGAQNTGELFF. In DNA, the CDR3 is TGTGCCAGCAGTCCCAGACTAGCGGGAGCCCAGAACACCGGGGAGCTGTTTTTT.

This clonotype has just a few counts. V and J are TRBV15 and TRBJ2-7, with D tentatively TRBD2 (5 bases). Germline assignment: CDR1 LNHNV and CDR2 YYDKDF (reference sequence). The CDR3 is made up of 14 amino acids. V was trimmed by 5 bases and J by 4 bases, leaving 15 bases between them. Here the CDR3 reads CATSPRGWEYEQYF. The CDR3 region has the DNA TGTGCCACCAGCCCCCGGGGTTGGGAATACGAGCAGTACTTC.

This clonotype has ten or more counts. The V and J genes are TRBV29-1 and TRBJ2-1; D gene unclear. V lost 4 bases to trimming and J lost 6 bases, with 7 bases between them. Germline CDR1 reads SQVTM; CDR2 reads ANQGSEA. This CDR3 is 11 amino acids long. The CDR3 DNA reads TGCAGCGTTGTCAGCCCCAATGAGCAGTTCTTC. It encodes CSVVSPNEQFF.

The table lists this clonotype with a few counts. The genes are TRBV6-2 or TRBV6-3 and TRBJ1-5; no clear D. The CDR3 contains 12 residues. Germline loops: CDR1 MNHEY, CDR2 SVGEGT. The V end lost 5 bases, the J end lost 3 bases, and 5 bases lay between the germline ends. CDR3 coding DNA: TGTGCCAGCAGTACCCCCAATCAGCCCCAGCATTTT. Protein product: CASSTPNQPQHF.

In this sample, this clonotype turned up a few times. Here the CDR3 reads CASIREGEQYF. In DNA form, the CDR3 reads TGTGCCAGCATACGAGAAGGGGAGCAGTACTTC. The rearrangement uses TRBV2 and TRBJ2-7; no reliable D call. The CDR3 consists of 11 residues. Per the germline V gene, CDR1 is SNHLY and CDR2 is FYNNEI. Trimming shortened V by 7 bases and J by 7 bases, and 11 bases separated the two germline ends.

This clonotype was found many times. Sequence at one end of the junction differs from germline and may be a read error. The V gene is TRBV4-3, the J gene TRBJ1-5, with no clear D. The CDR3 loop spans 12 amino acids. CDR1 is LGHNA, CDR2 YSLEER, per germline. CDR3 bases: TGTGCCAGCAGTGACGGCAATCAGCCCCAGCATTTT. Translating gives CASSDGNQPQHF.

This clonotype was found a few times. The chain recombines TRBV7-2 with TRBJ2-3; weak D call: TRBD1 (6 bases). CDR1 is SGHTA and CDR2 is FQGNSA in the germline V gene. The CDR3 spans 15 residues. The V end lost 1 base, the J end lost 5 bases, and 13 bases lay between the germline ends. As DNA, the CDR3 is TGTGCCAGCAGCTTAGACCCAGGGGTGGGAGATACGCAGTATTTT. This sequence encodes CASSLDPGVGDTQYF.

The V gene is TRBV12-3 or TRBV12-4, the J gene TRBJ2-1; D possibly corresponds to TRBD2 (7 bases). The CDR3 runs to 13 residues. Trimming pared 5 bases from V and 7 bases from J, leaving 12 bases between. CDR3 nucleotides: TGTGCCAGCAGTAGGGGGACTACTAATGAGCAGTTCTTC. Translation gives CASSRGTTNEQFF.

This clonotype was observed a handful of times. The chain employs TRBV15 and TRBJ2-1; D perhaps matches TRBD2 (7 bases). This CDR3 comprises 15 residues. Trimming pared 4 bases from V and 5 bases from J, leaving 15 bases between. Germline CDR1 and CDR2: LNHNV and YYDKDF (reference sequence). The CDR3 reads CATSIGGGVNNEQFF. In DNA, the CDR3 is TGTGCCACCAGCATAGGAGGGGGGGTAAACAATGAGCAGTTCTTC.

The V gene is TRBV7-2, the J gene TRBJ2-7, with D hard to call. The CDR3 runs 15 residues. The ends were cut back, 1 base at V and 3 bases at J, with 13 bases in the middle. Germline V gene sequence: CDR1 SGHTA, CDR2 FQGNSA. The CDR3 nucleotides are TGTGCCAGCAGCTTAGACGGCCTCCAGATCTACGAGCAGTACTTC. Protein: CASSLDGLQIYEQYF.

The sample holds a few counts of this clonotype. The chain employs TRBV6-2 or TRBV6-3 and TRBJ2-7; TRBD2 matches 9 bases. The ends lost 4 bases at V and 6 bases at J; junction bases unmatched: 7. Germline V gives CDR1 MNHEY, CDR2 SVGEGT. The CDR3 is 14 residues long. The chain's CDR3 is CASSLAGGSFEQYF. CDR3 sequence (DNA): TGTGCCAGCAGTTTGGCGGGAGGGTCGTTCGAGCAGTACTTC.

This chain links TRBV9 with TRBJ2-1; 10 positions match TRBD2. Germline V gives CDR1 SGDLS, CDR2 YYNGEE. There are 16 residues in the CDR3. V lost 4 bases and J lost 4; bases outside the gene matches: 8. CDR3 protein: CASSQQGTSAYNEQFF. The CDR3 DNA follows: TGTGCCAGCAGCCAGCAGGGGACTAGCGCATACAATGAGCAGTTCTTC.

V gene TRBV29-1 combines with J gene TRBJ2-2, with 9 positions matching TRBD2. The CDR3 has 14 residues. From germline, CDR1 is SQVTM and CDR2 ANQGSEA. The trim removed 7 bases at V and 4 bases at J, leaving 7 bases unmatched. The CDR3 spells CSGGPSGTTGELFF. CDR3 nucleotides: TGCAGCGGAGGTCCTAGCGGGACCACCGGGGAGCTGTTTTTT.